This T cell receptor (beta chain) was identified in a study of cytomegalovirus exposure and HLA in healthy donors. The PCR ran on 60 Vbeta and 13 Jbeta primers. Sequencing used immunoSEQ multiplex PCR; TCRdb keeps in-frame clones, though not all of them. The sample yields roughly 250,000 clones, around two thirds seen once. This CDR3 contains 16 residues. Germline CDR1 SGHTA, CDR2 FQGTGA. Trimming took 0 bases from V and 7 from J; bases not matched to a gene: 6. This sequence originates from a female donor in good health and CMV-seronegative. This chain joins TRBV7-3 and TRBJ2-1; 10 bases agree with TRBD2. Material: PBMCs. This CDR3 is CASSLTVGSGRNEQFF. DNA for the CDR3: TGTGCCAGCAGCTTAACGGTGGGTAGCGGGAGGAATGAGCAGTTCTTC.